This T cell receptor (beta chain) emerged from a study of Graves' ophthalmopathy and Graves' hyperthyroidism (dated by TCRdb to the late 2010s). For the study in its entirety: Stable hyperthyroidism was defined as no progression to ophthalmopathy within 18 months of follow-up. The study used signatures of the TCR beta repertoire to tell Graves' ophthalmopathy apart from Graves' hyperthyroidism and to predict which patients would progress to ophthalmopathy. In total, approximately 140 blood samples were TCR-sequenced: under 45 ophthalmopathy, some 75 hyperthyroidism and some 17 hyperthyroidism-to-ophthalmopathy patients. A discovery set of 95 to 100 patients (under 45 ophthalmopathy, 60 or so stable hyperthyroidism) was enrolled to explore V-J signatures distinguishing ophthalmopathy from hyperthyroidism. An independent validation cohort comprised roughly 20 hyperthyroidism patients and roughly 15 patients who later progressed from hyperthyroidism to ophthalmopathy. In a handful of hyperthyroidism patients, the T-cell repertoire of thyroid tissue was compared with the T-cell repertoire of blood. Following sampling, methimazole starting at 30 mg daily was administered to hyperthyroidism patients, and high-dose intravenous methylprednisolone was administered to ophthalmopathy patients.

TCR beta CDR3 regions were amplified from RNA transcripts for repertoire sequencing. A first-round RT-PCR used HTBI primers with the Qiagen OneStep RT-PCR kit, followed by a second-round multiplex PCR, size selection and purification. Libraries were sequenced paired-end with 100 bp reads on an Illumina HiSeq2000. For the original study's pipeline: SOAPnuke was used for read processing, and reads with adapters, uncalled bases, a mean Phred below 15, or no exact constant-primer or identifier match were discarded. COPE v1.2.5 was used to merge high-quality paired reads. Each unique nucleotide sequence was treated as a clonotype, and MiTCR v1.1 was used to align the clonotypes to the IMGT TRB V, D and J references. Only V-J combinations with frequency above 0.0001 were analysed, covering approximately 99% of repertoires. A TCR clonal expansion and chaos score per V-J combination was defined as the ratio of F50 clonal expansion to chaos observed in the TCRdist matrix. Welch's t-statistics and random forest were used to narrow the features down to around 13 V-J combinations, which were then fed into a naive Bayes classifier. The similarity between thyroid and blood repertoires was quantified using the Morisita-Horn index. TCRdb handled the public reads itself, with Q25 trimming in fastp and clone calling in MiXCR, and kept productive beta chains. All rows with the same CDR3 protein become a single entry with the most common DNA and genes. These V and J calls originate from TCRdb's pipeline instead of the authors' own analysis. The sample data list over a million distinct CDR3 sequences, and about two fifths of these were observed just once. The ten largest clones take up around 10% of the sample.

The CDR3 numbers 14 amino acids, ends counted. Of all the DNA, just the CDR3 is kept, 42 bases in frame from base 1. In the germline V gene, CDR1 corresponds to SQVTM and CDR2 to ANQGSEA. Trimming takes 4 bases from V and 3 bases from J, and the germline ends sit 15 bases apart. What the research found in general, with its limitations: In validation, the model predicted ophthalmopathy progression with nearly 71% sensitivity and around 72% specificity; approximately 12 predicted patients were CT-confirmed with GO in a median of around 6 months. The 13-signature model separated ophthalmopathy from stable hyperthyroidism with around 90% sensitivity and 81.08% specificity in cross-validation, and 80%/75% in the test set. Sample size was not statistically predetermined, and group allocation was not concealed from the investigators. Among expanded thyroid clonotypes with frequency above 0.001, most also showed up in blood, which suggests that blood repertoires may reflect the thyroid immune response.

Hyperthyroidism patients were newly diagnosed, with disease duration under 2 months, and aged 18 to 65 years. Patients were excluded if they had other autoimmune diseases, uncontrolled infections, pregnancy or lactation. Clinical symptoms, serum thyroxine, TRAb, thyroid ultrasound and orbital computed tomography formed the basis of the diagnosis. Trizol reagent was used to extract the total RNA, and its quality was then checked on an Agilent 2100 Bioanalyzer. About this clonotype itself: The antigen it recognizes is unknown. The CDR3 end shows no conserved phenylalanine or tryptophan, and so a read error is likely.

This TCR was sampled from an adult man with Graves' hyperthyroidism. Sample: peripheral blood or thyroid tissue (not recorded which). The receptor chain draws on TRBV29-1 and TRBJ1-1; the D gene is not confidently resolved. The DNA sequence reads TGCAGCGTTGTTTCTCGGCTTTTAGACACTGAAGCTTTCCTT. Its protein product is CSVVSRLLDTEAFL.